Below are 18 T cell receptor beta chains sequenced from a single sample in a study of blood T cells in healthy people across ages. PCR was performed a second time for 7 to 11 cycles using a sample-barcoded 5' primer and a J-beta primer mix. TCRdb used MiXCR to reprocess the 5' RACE reads, holding one entry per CDR3 protein. The sample has 650,000 to 1,000,000 distinct CDR3 sequences; 35% to 40% are singletons. The sequenced sample consisted of blood. All receptors derive from a man aged 18 to 29 in good health.

This clonotype was recorded a few times. The CDR3 loop reads CASSLPRQGSNQPQHF. CDR3 coding DNA: TGTGCCAGCAGTTTACCAAGACAGGGTAGCAATCAGCCCCAGCATTTT. The chain has TRBV28 and TRBJ1-5, with 7 bases lining up with TRBD1. The CDR3 contains 16 residues. V trimming: 2 bases; J trimming: 0 bases; junction bases outside the gene matches: 4. The V gene's germline CDR1 is MDHEN and CDR2 SYDVKM.

This clonotype has only a few counts. This chain joins TRBV12-3 or TRBV12-4 and TRBJ2-7, with 8 bases that match TRBD2. V dropped 4 bases and J dropped 3; count of bases not matched to a gene: 5. The CDR3 runs to 14 residues. The CDR3 reads CASSSSGTSYEQYF. CDR3 in DNA: TGTGCCAGCAGTTCCTCCGGGACTAGCTACGAGCAGTACTTC.

In the case of this clonotype: This may arise from a read error, as a much more abundant clone is one base away. V usage is TRBV4-2 and J usage is TRBJ2-1; the D gene is possibly TRBD2 (5 bases). The end of the DNA fits TRBJ2-7 better, so the J call may be wrong. The CDR3 is 19 residues long. Germline assignment: CDR1 LGHNA and CDR2 YNFKEQ. The CDR3 DNA reads as TGTGCCAGCAGCCAAGAGATTATCGGTTCGGGTGGAGGCTACAATGAGCAGTACTTC. Its translation: CASSQEIIGSGGGYNEQYF.

In the case of this clonotype: The junction and the germline gene differ at one end; a read error may be behind it. The chain is built from TRBV5-5 and TRBJ1-1, with D tentatively TRBD1 (6 bases). From germline, CDR1 is SGHKS and CDR2 YYEKEE (reference sequence). CDR3 length equals 13 residues. This chain's CDR3 is CASSWTAIAEAFF. The CDR3 bases are TGTGCCAGTAGCTGGACAGCCATTGCTGAAGCTTTCTTT.

Of note for this clonotype: Being one base from a much bigger clone, this may be a read error. J is TRBJ2-5 and V is TRBV6-2 or TRBV6-3; D unclear. Germline V CDR1 and CDR2: MNHEY, SVGEGT. The CDR3 totals 12 residues. Here the CDR3 DNA reads TGTGCCGGCAGTTACCCCTGGCGGACCCAGTACTTC. This codes for CAGSYPWRTQYF.

The V call is TRBV12-3 or TRBV12-4, the J call TRBJ2-3; TRBD1 aligns across 8 bases. The CDR3 spans 13 residues. Trimming removed 5 bases from V and 7 bases from J; junction bases left unmatched: 5. CDR3 sequence (DNA): TGTGCCAGCAGTCAGGACAGGGTGAATACGCAGTATTTT. Protein product: CASSQDRVNTQYF.

V is TRBV20-1 and J is TRBJ1-5; no firm D call. Germline V gene lookup returns CDR1 DFQATT and CDR2 SNEGSKA (reference sequence). The CDR3 length is 13 residues. V was shortened by 3 bases and J by 4 bases, with 10 bases between the two germline ends. The CDR3 DNA is TGCAGTGCTAGGACCTCACCGAATCAGCCCCAGCATTTT. Its translation is CSARTSPNQPQHF.

This chain joins TRBV5-1 and TRBJ2-3, with D possibly being TRBD1 (6 bases). From germline, CDR1 is SGHRS and CDR2 YFSETQ. V lost 3 bases and J lost 5, with 13 bases in between. This CDR3 is 14 amino acids long. The DNA for the CDR3 is TGCGCCAGCAGCTCAGGGGACGCCCGAGATACGCAGTATTTT. Its translation: CASSSGDARDTQYF.

This clonotype showed up just a few times. The chain joins TRBV6-2 or TRBV6-3 to TRBJ2-7; D gene ambiguous. Trimming stripped 4 bases from V and 0 bases from J, with 16 bases between. Germline V CDR1 and CDR2: MNHEY, SVGEGT. This CDR3 has 16 residues. The CDR3 DNA reads TGTGCCAGCAGTTCACGACCTAACCGGGTCTCCTACGAGCAGTACTTC. Translation: CASSSRPNRVSYEQYF.

This chain links TRBV4-2 with TRBJ2-1; 11 bases align to TRBD2. CDR3 length: 17 residues. V dropped 1 base and J dropped 13; count of bases not matched to a gene: 15. In germline, CDR1 is LGHNA, CDR2 YNFKEQ. The CDR3 reads CASSQGETSGDQETQFF. CDR3 nucleotide sequence: TGTGCCAGCAGCCAAGGAGAGACTAGCGGGGACCAAGAGACCCAGTTCTTC.

This rearrangement joins TRBV5-1 to TRBJ2-3, with TRBD1 matching 9 bases. The length of the CDR3 is 16 residues. Germline V lookup: CDR1 SGHRS, CDR2 YFSETQ. J lost 2 bases, V lost 2 bases, and 6 bases had no gene match. CDR3 sequence reads: CASSFRDRVVTDTQYF. The DNA for the CDR3 is TGCGCCAGCAGCTTTAGGGACAGGGTGGTCACAGATACGCAGTATTTT.

CDR3 residues: CSARTTANEKLFF. In DNA, the CDR3 is TGCAGTGCTAGGACGACAGCTAATGAAAAACTGTTTTTT. This chain links TRBV20-1 with TRBJ1-4; TRBD1 is a possible D gene (5 bases). V gave up 3 bases and J gave up 3 bases, with 8 bases separating them. The CDR3 is 13 residues long. Looked up from germline, CDR1 is DFQATT and CDR2 is SNEGSKA (reference sequence).

The chain recombines TRBV5-1 with TRBJ2-5; 9 nucleotides match TRBD1. Judging by the DNA end, TRBJ2-7 fits better; the J call may be wrong. Germline V CDR1 and CDR2: SGHRS, YFSETQ. The CDR3 totals 15 residues. The CDR3 region has the DNA TGCGCCAGCAGCGGACTGACAGGGGGATCCTACGAGCAGTACTTC. Translated: CASSGLTGGSYEQYF.

The chain employs TRBV15 and TRBJ2-2, with D possibly being TRBD1 (6 bases). This CDR3 has 17 residues. V was cut by 3 bases and J by 5 bases, with 19 bases left in between. Germline CDR1 and CDR2: LNHNV and YYDKDF (reference sequence). DNA for the CDR3: TGTGCCACCAGCAGTGACGACAGGAAGAGGTGGACCGGGGAGCTGTTTTTT. Translation gives CATSSDDRKRWTGELFF.

This clonotype was seen more than once but under ten times. J is TRBJ2-3 and V is TRBV7-2, with TRBD2 identical over 7 bases. The CDR3 totals 15 residues. The germline V gene encodes CDR1 SGHTA and CDR2 FQGNSA. With V trimmed by 4 bases and J by 8 bases, 12 bases remained unmatched. The CDR3 sequence: CASSSRREDEGTQYF. CDR3 nucleotide sequence: TGTGCCAGCAGCTCGCGCCGGGAGGATGAGGGTACGCAGTATTTT.

The rearrangement links TRBV7-2 to TRBJ2-3; 8 bases agree with TRBD2. Germline-derived CDR1 and CDR2 are SGHTA and FQGNSA. The CDR3 contains 15 residues. The J segment lost 5 bases and the V segment lost 5 bases, leaving 9 bases of the junction unmatched. CDR3 DNA: TGTGCCAGCAGCAAACGGGGGGGCAGTGGAGATACGCAGTATTTT. Protein sequence: CASSKRGGSGDTQYF.

This clonotype has a handful of counts. The chain joins TRBV14 to TRBJ2-3, with D perhaps matching TRBD1 (6 bases). The CDR3 sequence is 14 residues long. The ends were cut back, 5 bases at V and 5 bases at J, with 14 bases in the middle. Germline V gene sequence: CDR1 SGHDN, CDR2 FVKESK. In nucleotides, the CDR3 is TGTGCCAGCAGCACCCACAGGGATGGAGATACGCAGTATTTT. Translating it yields CASSTHRDGDTQYF.

This clonotype appeared a few times. At one boundary the junction diverges from the germline segment, which might be a read error. The chain combines TRBV7-9 with TRBJ2-4, with 9 bases lining up with TRBD1. The germline V gene encodes CDR1 SEHNR and CDR2 FQNEAQ (reference sequence). This CDR3 is built from 16 residues. CDR3 bases: TGTGCCAGCAGCGAGGGACAGGGAACAGCCAAAGACATTCAGTACTTC. Its translation is CASSEGQGTAKDIQYF.